Included here is one T cell receptor beta chain sequence, with context. The sample belongs to a study of cytotoxic CD8 clonotypes in ibrutinib-treated CLL. The CDR3 contains 12 residues. The V gene lost 3 bases and the J gene lost 4 bases, with 6 bases spanning the gap. Germline loops: CDR1 MNHEY, CDR2 SMNVEV (reference sequence). Sequencing sought depths of 1 in 200,000 to 1 in 1 million T cells. The data were produced by immunoSEQ multiplex PCR, yet TCRdb's version contains in-frame clones alone and is incomplete. The sample holds around 310,000 clones, roughly 80% seen once. The chain employs TRBV27 and TRBJ1-2; D remains unclear. This sequence was found in a human donor with chronic lymphocytic leukemia. The input for sequencing was PBMCs, taken before ibrutinib treatment. The CDR3 DNA reads as TGTGCCAGCAGTTTTGCGGGCTATGGCTACACCTTC. Its translation is CASSFAGYGYTF.